This paragraph reports one T cell receptor beta chain. The data were taken from a study of blood T cell repertoires in COVID-19. Overall study: Italy, Spain and the United States were the sources of the convalescent and acute COVID-19 samples. T cells, B-cell-depleted T cells, or PBMCs supplied cDNA or gDNA.

As handled by the study authors: Using reference gene primer amplification, nucleated cell counts were estimated. The protocol was immunoSEQ multiplex PCR, while the TCRdb copy is restricted to in-frame clones and leaves out a portion. V and J calls and clone size are given by that table; D and trimming were obtained from the DNA. The sample includes fewer than 180,000 clones, roughly nine tenths of them seen just once. This CDR3 spans 13 amino acids. CDR1 and CDR2 (germline): MNHEY, SVGAGI. The V gene end was trimmed by 4 bases and the J gene end by 8 bases; junction bases not matched to a gene: 0. The receptor was isolated from a woman aged 55-69 years with active or convalescent COVID-19. The chain joins TRBV6-5 to TRBJ1-4; TRBD1 matches at 11 bases. Sequenced: peripheral blood. The DNA for the CDR3 is TGTGCCAGCAGTTGGGACAGGGGGGAAAAACTGTTTTTT. Its translation: CASSWDRGEKLFF.